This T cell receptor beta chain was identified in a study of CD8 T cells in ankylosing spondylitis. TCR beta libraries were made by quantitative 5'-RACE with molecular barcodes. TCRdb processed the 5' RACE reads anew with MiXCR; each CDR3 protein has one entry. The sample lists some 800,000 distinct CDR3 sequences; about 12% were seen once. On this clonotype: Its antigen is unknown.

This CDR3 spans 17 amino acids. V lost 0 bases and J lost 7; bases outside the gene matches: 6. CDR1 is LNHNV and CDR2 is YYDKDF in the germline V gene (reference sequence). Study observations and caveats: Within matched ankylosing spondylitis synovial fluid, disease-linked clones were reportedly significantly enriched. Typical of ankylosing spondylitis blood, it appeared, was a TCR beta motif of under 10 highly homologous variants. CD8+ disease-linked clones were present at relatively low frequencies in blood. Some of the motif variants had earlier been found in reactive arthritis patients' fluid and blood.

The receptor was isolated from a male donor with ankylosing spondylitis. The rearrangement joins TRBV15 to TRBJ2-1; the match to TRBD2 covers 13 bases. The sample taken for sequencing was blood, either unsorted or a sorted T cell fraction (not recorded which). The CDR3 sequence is CATSRDPGTSGKNEQFF. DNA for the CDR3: TGTGCCACCAGCAGAGACCCCGGGACTAGCGGGAAGAATGAGCAGTTCTTC.